This paragraph covers one T cell receptor beta chain sequence. Its antigen is currently unknown. 60 Vbeta and 13 Jbeta primers were used in PCR. Some clones are missing from TCRdb's copy, which holds only in-frame ones; the method was immunoSEQ multiplex PCR. The data contain some 54,000 clones, approximately 80% of them singletons. This entry belongs to a study of cytomegalovirus exposure and HLA in healthy donors. The overall study: Earlier work reported 95 million to 130 million unique TCR beta sequences from about 170 million T cells. Whole-study findings and limits: A missense variant in DCLRE1C was later tied to TCR beta V- and J-gene trimming. A few CMV-associated chains were confirmed in vitro to be specific for CMV antigens.

Germline assignment: CDR1 MRHNA and CDR2 SNTAGT. The CDR3 extends over 14 amino acids. Trimming pared 6 bases from V and 7 bases from J, leaving 13 bases between. The material sequenced was PBMCs. The receptor's source is a male donor in good health and CMV-seronegative. The rearrangement uses TRBV6-4 and TRBJ1-6; D possibly corresponds to TRBD1 (5 bases). The CDR3 is CASSPREGNSPLHF. The CDR3 bases are TGTGCCAGCAGCCCCAGGGAGGGGAATTCACCCCTCCACTTT.